What follows are 30 T cell receptor beta chains derived from one specimen sequenced in a study of blood T cell repertoires in COVID-19. Measured with immunoSEQ multiplex PCR; TCRdb has only the in-frame clones, and not every one. The data hold 100,000 or so clones, with approximately 80% observed a single time. The specimen was peripheral blood. The receptors originated from a woman aged 70-85 years with acute or convalescent COVID-19.

The chain carries TRBV4-3 and TRBJ2-6; D not resolved. The CDR3 is 16 residues long. Looked up from germline, CDR1 is LGHNA and CDR2 is YSLEER. V was shortened by 3 bases and J by 0 bases, with 9 bases between the two germline ends. CDR3 region: CASSQGLLSGANVLTF. CDR3 sequence (DNA): TGCGCCAGCAGCCAGGGCCTACTCTCTGGGGCCAACGTCCTGACTTTC.

The chain uses TRBV24-1 and TRBJ2-7; a weak D match, TRBD1 (6 bases). Trimming cost V 6 bases and J 3 bases, with 11 bases left between them. Germline V gene lookup returns CDR1 KGHDR and CDR2 SFDVKD. The CDR3 is 13 amino acids. CDR3 protein: CATSPGAYYEQYF. The CDR3 nucleotides read TGTGCCACCAGTCCAGGGGCTTACTACGAGCAGTACTTC.

The CDR3 coding sequence is TGCGCCAGCAGCTTAACAGGGGGTGACACCGGGGAGCTGTTTTTT. Residues: CASSLTGGDTGELFF. The chain uses TRBV5-1 and TRBJ2-2; TRBD1 agrees at 8 bases. The ends lost 2 bases at V and 3 bases at J; junction bases unmatched: 3. The CDR3 runs to 15 residues. The germline V gene encodes CDR1 SGHRS and CDR2 YFSETQ.

To note about this clone: The germline gene is not matched at one end of the junction; a read error may be the cause. J is TRBJ2-1 and V is TRBV4-3; TRBD2 might be the D (6 bases). The CDR3 contains 17 residues. Looked up from germline, CDR1 is LGHNA and CDR2 is YSLEER. In DNA, the CDR3 is TGCGCCAGCAGTCAAGATGACGGAGGGCCCGCCTACAATGAGCAGTTCTTC. Its protein is CASSQDDGGPAYNEQFF.

The chain employs TRBV5-1 and TRBJ1-1; a possible D gene is TRBD1 (5 bases). The germline gives CDR1 SGHRS, CDR2 YFSETQ. The CDR3 sequence is 15 residues long. The germline V and J ends were trimmed by 2 bases and 1 base, with 12 bases remaining between them. This CDR3 reads CASSFSLDRNTEAFF. CDR3 in DNA: TGCGCCAGCAGCTTTTCCCTAGACAGGAACACTGAAGCTTTCTTT. Complete variable domain (other parts from reference TRBV5-1 and TRBJ1-1): KAGVTQTPRYLIKTRGQQVTLSCSPISGHRSVSWYQQTPGQGLQFLFEYFSETQRNKGNFPGRFSGRQFSNSRSEMNVSTLELGDSALYLCASSFSLDRNTEAFFGQGTRLTVV.

The genes are TRBV10-2 and TRBJ1-5; weak D call: TRBD1 (5 bases). Looked up from germline, CDR1 is WSHSY and CDR2 is SAAADI. Trimming stripped 8 bases from V and 3 bases from J, with 11 bases between. This CDR3 spans 13 amino acids. The CDR3 DNA reads TGCGCCAGCCTCAGGGCACACAATCAGCCCCAGCATTTT. This gives the protein CASLRAHNQPQHF.

The CDR3 DNA is TGTGCCAGCAGTTTTAGGGGGAGCGGCGAGACCCAGTACTTC. This gives the protein CASSFRGSGETQYF. The V gene is TRBV27, the J gene TRBJ2-5; D possibly corresponds to TRBD1 (6 bases). From germline, CDR1 is MNHEY and CDR2 SMNVEV (reference sequence). V was shortened by 3 bases and J by 5 bases, with 13 bases between the two germline ends. The CDR3 totals 14 residues.

This clone appeared a single time. The chain combines TRBV5-1 with TRBJ2-3, with 7 bases fitting TRBD1. The CDR3 length is 14 residues. The germline V gene encodes CDR1 SGHRS and CDR2 YFSETQ. V shed 0 bases and J 6 bases; nucleotides not matched to a gene: 4. This chain's CDR3 is CASSLDRGVDTQYF. CDR3 nucleotides: TGCGCCAGCAGCTTGGACAGGGGAGTTGATACGCAGTATTTT.

The chain couples TRBV4-1 to TRBJ2-7; D unclear. The CDR3 loop spans 16 amino acids. The germline CDR1 and CDR2 sequences are MGHRA and YSYEKL. The V gene lost 0 bases and the J gene lost 4 bases, with 16 bases spanning the gap. The CDR3 region is CASSQDGSGRSYEQYF. Written as DNA, the CDR3 is TGCGCCAGCAGCCAAGATGGCAGTGGGCGCTCTTACGAGCAGTACTTC.

The table lists this clone with a count of one. DNA of the CDR3: TGTGCCAGCAGCTTAGCTGACGGGAGGGCCACCGGGGAGCTGTTTTTT. Amino acid sequence: CASSLADGRATGELFF. This chain connects TRBV11-2 to TRBJ2-2, with TRBD2 matching 8 bases. This CDR3 is built from 16 residues. The trim removed 1 base at V and 4 bases at J, leaving 5 bases unmatched. Germline V gives CDR1 SGHAT, CDR2 FQNNGV.

The gene calls are TRBV6-5 and TRBJ2-1; 9 positions match TRBD2. V was pared by 4 bases and J by 3 bases, with 4 bases of the junction left unmatched. This CDR3 has 15 residues. Germline V gene data show CDR1 as MNHEY and CDR2 as SVGAGI. CDR3 residues: CASSSKRGVYNEQFF. The CDR3 bases are TGTGCCAGCAGTTCAAAGCGGGGGGTCTACAATGAGCAGTTCTTC.

This chain links TRBV20-1 with TRBJ1-5, with D hard to call. The germline V and J ends were trimmed by 3 bases and 3 bases, with 12 bases remaining between them. The germline V gene encodes CDR1 DFQATT and CDR2 SNEGSKA (reference sequence). This CDR3 has 14 residues. DNA for the CDR3: TGCAGTGCTAGTAACAGTCGAGACAATCAGCCCCAGCATTTT. Translating gives CSASNSRDNQPQHF.

J is TRBJ1-2 and V is TRBV19; 8 bases line up with TRBD1. The CDR3 extends over 16 amino acids. V lost 4 bases to trimming and J lost 1 base; unmatched junction nucleotides: 8. Germline CDR1 and CDR2: LNHDA and SQIVND (reference sequence). CDR3 DNA sequence: TGTGCCAGTAGTACCCCGGGACAGGACTATAACTATGGCTACACCTTC. It translates to CASSTPGQDYNYGYTF.

This chain uses TRBV5-1 with TRBJ2-1; 10 bases map to TRBD2. The junction had 4 bases not matched to a gene; V was cut back by 2 bases and J by 5 bases. The CDR3 is made up of 15 amino acids. The germline gives CDR1 SGHRS, CDR2 YFSETQ. CDR3 protein: CASSLTSGTNNEQFF. In nucleotides, the CDR3 is TGCGCCAGCAGCTTAACTAGCGGGACCAACAATGAGCAGTTCTTC.

The chain recombines TRBV7-8 with TRBJ1-6; D is ambiguous. V was shortened by 5 bases and J by 7 bases, with 15 bases between the two germline ends. The CDR3 loop spans 15 amino acids. Per the germline V gene, CDR1 is SGHVS and CDR2 is FQNEAQ. The CDR3 nucleotides are TGTGCCAGCAGCCCGTCGGCAGGTGCCAATTCACCCCTCCACTTT. Translating gives CASSPSAGANSPLHF.

This sequence joins TRBV27 and TRBJ2-3; D is unresolved. Germline-derived CDR1 and CDR2 are MNHEY and SMNVEV (reference sequence). With 2 bases removed from V and 1 base from J, the gap between germline ends came to 4 bases. This CDR3 is built from 13 residues. Here the CDR3 reads CASSLPGTDTQYF. CDR3 nucleotides: TGTGCCAGCAGTTTACCCGGCACAGATACGCAGTATTTT.

This clone was recorded once. The chain combines TRBV4-1 with TRBJ1-6; D gene uncertain. The ends were cut back, 2 bases at V and 9 bases at J, with 11 bases in the middle. CDR3 length: 14 residues. Germline-derived CDR1 and CDR2 are MGHRA and YSYEKL. The CDR3, as DNA: TGCGCCAGCAGCCAATACGAAGGGAGTTCACCCCTCCACTTT. Translation gives CASSQYEGSSPLHF.

The J gene is TRBJ2-7, the V gene TRBV7-2; TRBD2 might be the D (6 bases). Germline V gene sequence: CDR1 SGHTA, CDR2 FQGNSA. V was cut by 3 bases and J by 3 bases, with 15 bases left in between. The CDR3 is 15 amino acids. The CDR3 bases are TGTGCCAGCAGCTTTCGGGGAGGAGGATTCTACGAGCAGTACTTC. It yields the protein CASSFRGGGFYEQYF.

The table lists this clone with a count of one. The V and J genes are TRBV28 and TRBJ1-2; 8 nucleotides align to TRBD1. This CDR3 is 13 amino acids long. Losses at the gene ends were 6 bases for V and 6 bases for J; bases not matched to a gene: 6. From germline, CDR1 is MDHEN and CDR2 SYDVKM. This CDR3 is CASRDRVWDGYTF. The CDR3 DNA is TGTGCCAGCAGGGACAGGGTTTGGGATGGCTACACCTTC.

The rearrangement uses TRBV3-1 (or the pseudogene TRBV3-2) and TRBJ2-7, with 7 bases that match TRBD1. The CDR3 runs 14 residues. Germline loops: CDR1 LGHDT, CDR2 YNNKEL (reference sequence). J lost 2 bases, V lost 5 bases, and 6 bases had no gene match. CDR3 coding DNA: TGTGCCAGCAGCAGGGTGACAGGGACCTACGAGCAGTACTTC. This gives the protein CASSRVTGTYEQYF.

V usage is TRBV9 and J usage is TRBJ2-7, with D perhaps matching TRBD1 (5 bases). This CDR3 is built from 13 residues. V lost 5 bases, J lost 6 bases, and 15 bases lay in between. The germline V gene has CDR1 SGDLS and CDR2 YYNGEE. CDR3: CASSSWGAGEQYF. CDR3 nucleotide sequence: TGTGCCAGCAGTTCTTGGGGCGCCGGCGAGCAGTACTTC.

The chain employs TRBV4-3 and TRBJ1-2, with D perhaps matching TRBD1 (5 bases). CDR3 length: 15 amino acids. Trimming took 0 bases from V and 3 from J, leaving 11 bases between them. Looked up from germline, CDR1 is LGHNA and CDR2 is YSLEER. CDR3 in amino acids: CASSQEAGLDYGYTF. DNA for the CDR3: TGCGCCAGCAGCCAAGAGGCGGGACTGGACTATGGCTACACCTTC.

The genes are TRBV29-1 and TRBJ2-3; D remains unclear. From germline, CDR1 is SQVTM and CDR2 ANQGSEA. This CDR3 spans 16 amino acids. Trimming shortened V by 4 bases and J by 2 bases, and 19 bases separated the two germline ends. The CDR3 protein is CSVGLRLDQNTDTQYF. The CDR3, as DNA: TGCAGCGTTGGACTGCGCCTAGACCAAAACACAGATACGCAGTATTTT.

The rearrangement uses TRBV20-1 and TRBJ2-1, with a weak D call TRBD2 (7 bases). Trimming removed 7 bases from V and 15 bases from J, with 19 bases in between. The CDR3 loop spans 11 amino acids. Germline CDR1 reads DFQATT; CDR2 reads SNEGSKA (reference sequence). CDR3 region: CSVPAGGRMFF. CDR3 bases: TGCAGTGTCCCGGCCGGGGGGCGCATGTTCTTC.

This clone was recorded only once. The chain has TRBV5-1 and TRBJ1-1, with D hard to call. V gave up 4 bases and J gave up 0 bases, with 7 bases separating them. There are 13 residues in the CDR3. CDR1 and CDR2 from the germline V gene are SGHRS and YFSETQ. CDR3 amino acids: CASSPLMNTEAFF. The CDR3 DNA reads TGCGCCAGCAGCCCCCTTATGAACACTGAAGCTTTCTTT.

V and J are TRBV6-5 and TRBJ1-2, with D tentatively TRBD1 (5 bases). Trimming pared 1 base from V and 6 bases from J, leaving 12 bases between. This CDR3 region has 14 residues. Germline CDR1 reads MNHEY; CDR2 reads SVGAGI. The chain's CDR3 is CASSYLGQRHGYTF. The DNA for the CDR3 is TGTGCCAGCAGTTACTTAGGACAACGGCATGGCTACACCTTC.

V is TRBV18 and J is TRBJ1-1, with TRBD1 as a possible D gene (6 bases). Germline values: CDR1 KGHSH, CDR2 LQKENI. V lost 0 bases, J lost 9 bases, and 14 bases lay in between. The CDR3 consists of 14 residues. DNA of the CDR3: TGTGCCAGCTCACCACCCCTCGACAGGTTTCAAGCTTTCTTT. As protein: CASSPPLDRFQAFF.

This clone occurred once. The chain uses TRBV5-1 and TRBJ1-4; TRBD1 is a possible D gene (6 bases). Germline lookup yields CDR1 SGHRS and CDR2 YFSETQ. The CDR3 is 14 amino acids. V lost 4 bases and J lost 5, with 12 bases in between. The CDR3 sequence is CASSQDSPNEKLFF. CDR3 DNA: TGCGCCAGCAGCCAGGACAGCCCCAATGAAAAACTGTTTTTT.

The chain carries TRBV7-2 and TRBJ1-1; 7 bases match TRBD1. Per germline, CDR1 SGHTA and CDR2 FQGNSA. The V gene end was trimmed by 5 bases and the J gene end by 3 bases; junction bases not matched to a gene: 9. The CDR3 runs to 15 residues. In DNA form, the CDR3 reads TGTGCCAGCAGCCCCCAGGGGGGACGGGACACTGAAGCTTTCTTT. It encodes CASSPQGGRDTEAFF.

The rearrangement links TRBV7-9 to TRBJ2-7; 7 nucleotides align to TRBD1. V was pared by 2 bases and J by 2 bases, with 6 bases of the junction left unmatched. This CDR3 contains 15 residues. Germline-derived CDR1 and CDR2 are SEHNR and FQNEAQ (reference sequence). CDR3 DNA sequence: TGTGCCAGCAGCTTAAGGAAGGGGGCGGCCTACGAGCAGTACTTC. The encoded protein is CASSLRKGAAYEQYF.